This T cell receptor beta chain emerged from a study of identical twins. This clonotype was counted only a few times. Through template switching, a universal primer site was introduced, and the cDNA contained unique molecular identifiers. MiXCR was run by TCRdb on the 5' RACE reads, yielding one entry per CDR3 protein. The sample has about 240,000 distinct CDR3 sequences, over 9.5% seen once. Trimming stripped 4 bases from V and 13 bases from J, with 12 bases between. The length of the CDR3 is 11 residues. CDR1 is SGHRS, CDR2 YFSETQ, per germline. The chain joins TRBV5-1 to TRBJ2-1; TRBD2 might be the D (6 bases). Sequenced: memory T cells sorted from blood. This clonotype was obtained from a man in his fifties or sixties in good health. CDR3 sequence (DNA): TGCGCCAGCAGCGGGGACTCCTCCCAGTTCTTC. This encodes CASSGDSSQFF.